The T cell receptor (beta chain) described here comes from a study of T cell responses to AZD1222 COVID-19 vaccine. Profiled with immunoSEQ multiplex PCR; TCRdb holds only in-frame clones, not every one. The sample includes more than 70,000 clones, roughly 84% seen only once; the top ten take around 13%. Germline loops: CDR1 LNHDA, CDR2 SQIVND (reference sequence). With 1 base removed from V and 1 base from J, the gap between germline ends came to 10 bases. This CDR3 is 15 amino acids long. The input for sequencing was peripheral blood, taken on day 0 of AZD1222 vaccination. V usage is TRBV19 and J usage is TRBJ1-2; D gene uncertain. The origin of this receptor is an adult in good health. DNA for the CDR3: TGTGCCAGTAGTATAGTTGGTACGGGTAACTATGGCTACACCTTC. Protein product: CASSIVGTGNYGYTF.